This note documents a single TCR beta chain sequence. Its recognized antigen is unknown. No base quality information exists; no much larger clone differs at one position. Looking up the germline V gene yields CDR1 SGHNT and CDR2 YENEEA. From the cysteine up to the phenylalanine, the CDR3 has a length of 13 residues. Only the CDR3 DNA stays, 39 bases, in frame from base 1. Trimming leaves V shorter by 1 base and J shorter by 5 bases, with the junction holding 1 base beyond the gene matches. TCRbeta CDR3 regions were amplified from genomic DNA by means of the immunoSEQ Assay, a bias-controlled multiplex PCR. The source study handled its data this way. The number of nucleated cells in each sample was estimated from the amplification of reference gene primers within the assay. Sequence reads were collapsed and filtered to measure the absolute abundance of every unique TCRbeta CDR3 rearrangement. For each sample, productive Simpson clonality was calculated by taking the square root of Simpson's diversity index across productive rearrangements. In TCRdb, the immuneACCESS table is reduced to in-frame sequences with V and J assigned. These tables do not hold every clone; where another copy was compared, an unresolved V gene accounts for under half, and the others remain unexplained. V, J and clone size are those of that table, while D and trimming were read from the DNA. This sample gives about 200,000 clones in total; approximately 81% of them show up just once. 4.5% to 5% of the sample is in the top ten clones.

Each collaborating institution followed its own protocols to collect whole blood in K2EDTA tubes. For TCRbeta analysis, collaborators shipped samples as frozen whole blood, isolated PBMCs, or DNA extracted from either of those sample types. This record comes from a study of blood T cell repertoires in COVID-19 (dated by TCRdb to the early 2020s). Broadly, across the study: Collaborator samples came from the United States, Italy and Spain and covered acute and convalescent phases of COVID-19. The material from the prospective study consisted of cDNA or gDNA derived from T cells, B-cell-depleted T cells, or PBMCs. Subjects who had been exposed to COVID-19, were actively infected with it, or had recovered from it provided the deeply sampled blood TCRbeta repertoires that made up the dataset. A freely available public database, intended as a resource for researchers studying the immune response to SARS-CoV-2, is where the repertoires were released. The samples were drawn from the first 160 participants of the ongoing ImmuneRACE study and from 1,254 subjects provided by 6 global collaborators. Sample metadata almost always included a de-identified subject ID, COVID-19 status, age in years and sex. Where available, HLA class I and class II types were obtained from metadata supplied by the sample provider rather than from assay-based typing. Overall results and qualifications from the work: The amount of clinical and demographic metadata varied by source and participant and was provided uncurated.

The specimen sequenced was peripheral blood. The rearrangement combines TRBV11-3 with TRBJ1-1; 7 central bases correspond to TRBD1. This TCR derives from a woman of 80 years or more with acute or convalescent COVID-19. Here is the DNA: TGTGCCAGCAGCTTAGCCAGGGGGACTGAAGCTTTCTTT. Translated, this is CASSLARGTEAFF. Extended through the reference TRBV11-3 and TRBJ1-1 proteins, this CDR3 yields the full variable domain: EAGVVQSPRYKIIEKKQPVAFWCNPISGHNTLYWYLQNLGQGPELLIRYENEEAVDDSQLPKDRFSAERLKGVDSTLKIQPAELGDSAVYLCASSLARGTEAFFGQGTRLTVV.